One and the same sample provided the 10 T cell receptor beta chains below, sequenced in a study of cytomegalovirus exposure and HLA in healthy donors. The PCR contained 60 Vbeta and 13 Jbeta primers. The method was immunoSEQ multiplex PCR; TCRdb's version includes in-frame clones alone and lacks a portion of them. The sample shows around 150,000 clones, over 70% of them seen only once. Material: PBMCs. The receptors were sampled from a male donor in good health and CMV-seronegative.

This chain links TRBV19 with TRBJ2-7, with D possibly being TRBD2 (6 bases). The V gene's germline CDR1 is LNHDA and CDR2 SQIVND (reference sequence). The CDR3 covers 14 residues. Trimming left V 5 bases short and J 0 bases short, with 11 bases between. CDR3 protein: CASSFGGTSYEQYF. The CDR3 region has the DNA TGTGCCAGTAGTTTCGGGGGTACCTCCTACGAGCAGTACTTC. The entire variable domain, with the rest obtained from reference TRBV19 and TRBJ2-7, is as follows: DGGITQSPKYLFRKEGQNVTLSCEQNLNHDAMYWYRQDPGQGLRLIYYSQIVNDFQKGDIAEGYSVSREKKESFPLTVTSAQKNPTAFYLCASSFGGTSYEQYFGPGTRLTVT.

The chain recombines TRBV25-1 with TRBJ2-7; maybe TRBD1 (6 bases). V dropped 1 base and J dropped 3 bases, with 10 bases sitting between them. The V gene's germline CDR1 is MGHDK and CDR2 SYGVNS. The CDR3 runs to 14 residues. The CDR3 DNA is TGTGCCAGCAGTGAATCTGAAGGGGGCTACGAGCAGTACTTC. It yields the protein CASSESEGGYEQYF.

DNA of the CDR3: TGTGCCATCAGTGAGCCTAGGACAGGGAACGAGCAGTACTTC. Translating it yields CAISEPRTGNEQYF. The V gene is TRBV10-3, the J gene TRBJ2-7; 8 bases match TRBD1. The ends lost 2 bases at V and 5 bases at J; junction bases unmatched: 5. The CDR3 runs to 14 residues. Germline-derived CDR1 and CDR2 are ENHRY and SYGVKD.

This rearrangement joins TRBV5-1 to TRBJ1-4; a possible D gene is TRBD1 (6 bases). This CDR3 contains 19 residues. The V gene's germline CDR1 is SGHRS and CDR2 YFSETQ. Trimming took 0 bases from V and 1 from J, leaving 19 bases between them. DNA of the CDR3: TGCGCCAGCAGCTTGGAGTACAGGGACGATATTGGAACTAATGAAAAACTGTTTTTT. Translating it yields CASSLEYRDDIGTNEKLFF.

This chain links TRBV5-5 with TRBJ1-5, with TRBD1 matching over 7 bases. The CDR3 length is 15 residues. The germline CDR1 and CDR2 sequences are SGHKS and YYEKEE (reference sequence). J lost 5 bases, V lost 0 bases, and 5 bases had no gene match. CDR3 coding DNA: TGTGCCAGCAGCTTGGAGGGACAGAAATATCAGCCCCAGCATTTT. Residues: CASSLEGQKYQPQHF.

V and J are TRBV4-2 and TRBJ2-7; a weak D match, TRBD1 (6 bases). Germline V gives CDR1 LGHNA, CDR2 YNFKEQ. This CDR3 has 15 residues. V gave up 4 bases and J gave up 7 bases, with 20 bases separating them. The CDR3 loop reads CASSPWGQGAREQYF. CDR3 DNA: TGTGCCAGCAGCCCGTGGGGACAAGGAGCCCGGGAGCAGTACTTC.

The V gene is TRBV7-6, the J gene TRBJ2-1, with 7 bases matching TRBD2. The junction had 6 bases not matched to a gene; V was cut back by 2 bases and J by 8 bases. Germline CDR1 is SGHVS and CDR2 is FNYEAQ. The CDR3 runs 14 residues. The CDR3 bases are TGTGCCAGCAGCTTACGGGGGGAGAGGGATGAGCAGTTCTTC. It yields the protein CASSLRGERDEQFF.

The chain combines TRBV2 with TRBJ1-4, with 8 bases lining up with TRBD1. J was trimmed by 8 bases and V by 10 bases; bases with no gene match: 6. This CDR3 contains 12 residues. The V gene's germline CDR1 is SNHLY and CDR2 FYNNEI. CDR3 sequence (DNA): TGTGCCACCGGACAGGGTGGGGAAAAACTGTTTTTT. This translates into CATGQGGEKLFF.

The CDR3: CASSLGQGDETQYF. The CDR3 DNA follows: TGCGCCAGCAGCTTAGGCCAGGGTGACGAGACCCAGTACTTC. J is TRBJ2-5 and V is TRBV5-1; D perhaps matches TRBD1 (5 bases). The length of the CDR3 is 14 residues. V dropped 2 bases and J dropped 5 bases, with 13 bases sitting between them. Per germline, CDR1 SGHRS and CDR2 YFSETQ.

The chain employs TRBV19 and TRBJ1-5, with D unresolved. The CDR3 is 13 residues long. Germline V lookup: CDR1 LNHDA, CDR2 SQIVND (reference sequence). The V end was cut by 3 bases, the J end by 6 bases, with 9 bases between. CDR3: CASSIEFRQPQHF. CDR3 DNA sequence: TGTGCCAGTAGTATTGAGTTTCGTCAGCCCCAGCATTTT.